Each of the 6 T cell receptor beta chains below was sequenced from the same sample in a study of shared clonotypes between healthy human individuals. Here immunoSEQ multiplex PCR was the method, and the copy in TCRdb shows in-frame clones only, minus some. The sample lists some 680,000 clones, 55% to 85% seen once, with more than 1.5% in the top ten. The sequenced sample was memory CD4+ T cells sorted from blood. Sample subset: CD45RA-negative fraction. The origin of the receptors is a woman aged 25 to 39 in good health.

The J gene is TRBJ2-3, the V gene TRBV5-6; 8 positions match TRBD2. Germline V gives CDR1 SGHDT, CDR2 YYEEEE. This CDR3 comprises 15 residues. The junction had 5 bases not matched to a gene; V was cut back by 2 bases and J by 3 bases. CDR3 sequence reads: CASSFGTGGTDTQYF. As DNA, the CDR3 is TGTGCCAGCAGCTTTGGGACGGGAGGGACAGATACGCAGTATTTT.

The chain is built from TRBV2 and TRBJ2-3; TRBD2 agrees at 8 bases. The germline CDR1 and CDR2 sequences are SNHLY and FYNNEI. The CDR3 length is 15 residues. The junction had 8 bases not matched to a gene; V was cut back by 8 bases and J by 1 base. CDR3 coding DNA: TGTGCCAGCGCCGCCGCGGGGGGAGGCACAGATACGCAGTATTTT. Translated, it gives CASAAAGGGTDTQYF.

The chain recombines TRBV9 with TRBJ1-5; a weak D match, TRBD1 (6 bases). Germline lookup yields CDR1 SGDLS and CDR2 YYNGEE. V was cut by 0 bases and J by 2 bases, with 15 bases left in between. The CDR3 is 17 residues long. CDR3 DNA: TGTGCCAGCAGCGTAGGTACAGGGTATGGAGGCAATCAGCCCCAGCATTTT. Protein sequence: CASSVGTGYGGNQPQHF.

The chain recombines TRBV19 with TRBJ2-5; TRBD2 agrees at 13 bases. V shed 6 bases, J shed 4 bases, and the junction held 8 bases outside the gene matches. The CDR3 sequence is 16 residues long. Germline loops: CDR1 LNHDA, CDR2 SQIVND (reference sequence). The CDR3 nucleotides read TGTGCCAGTAGCACAAGACTAGCGGGAGGCGTAGAGACCCAGTACTTC. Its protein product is CASSTRLAGGVETQYF.

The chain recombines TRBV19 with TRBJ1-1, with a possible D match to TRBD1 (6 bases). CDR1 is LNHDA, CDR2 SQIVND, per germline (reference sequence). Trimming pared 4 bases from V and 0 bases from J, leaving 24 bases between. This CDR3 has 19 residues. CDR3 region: CASSTSRPGAVTMNTEAFF. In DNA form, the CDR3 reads TGTGCCAGTAGTACCTCCCGCCCAGGGGCCGTTACTATGAACACTGAAGCTTTCTTT.

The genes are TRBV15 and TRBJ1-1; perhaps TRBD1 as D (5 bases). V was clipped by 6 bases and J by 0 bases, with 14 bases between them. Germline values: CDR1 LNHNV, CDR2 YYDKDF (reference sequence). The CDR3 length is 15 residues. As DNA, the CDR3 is TGTGCCACCAGTGCCCCGGGACCTCTGAACACTGAAGCTTTCTTT. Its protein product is CATSAPGPLNTEAFF.